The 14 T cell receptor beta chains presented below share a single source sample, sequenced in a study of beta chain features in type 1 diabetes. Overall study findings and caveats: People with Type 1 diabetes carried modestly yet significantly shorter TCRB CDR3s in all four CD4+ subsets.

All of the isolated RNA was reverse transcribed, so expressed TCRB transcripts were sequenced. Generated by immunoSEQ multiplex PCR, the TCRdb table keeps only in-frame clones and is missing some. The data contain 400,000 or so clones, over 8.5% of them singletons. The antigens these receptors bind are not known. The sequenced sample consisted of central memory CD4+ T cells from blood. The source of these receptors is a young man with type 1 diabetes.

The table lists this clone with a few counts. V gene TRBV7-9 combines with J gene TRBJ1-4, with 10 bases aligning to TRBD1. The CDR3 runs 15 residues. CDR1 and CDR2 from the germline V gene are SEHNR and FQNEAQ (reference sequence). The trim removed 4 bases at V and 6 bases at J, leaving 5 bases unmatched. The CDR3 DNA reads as TGTGCCAGCAGCTCCCCCGGGACAGGGGATGAAAAACTGTTTTTT. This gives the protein CASSSPGTGDEKLFF.

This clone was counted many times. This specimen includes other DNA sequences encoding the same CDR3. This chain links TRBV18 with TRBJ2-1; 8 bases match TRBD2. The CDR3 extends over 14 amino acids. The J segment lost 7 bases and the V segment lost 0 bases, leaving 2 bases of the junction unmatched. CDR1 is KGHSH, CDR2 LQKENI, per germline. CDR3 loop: CASSPPPSGNEQFF. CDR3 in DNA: TGTGCCAGCTCACCACCCCCTAGCGGGAATGAGCAGTTCTTC.

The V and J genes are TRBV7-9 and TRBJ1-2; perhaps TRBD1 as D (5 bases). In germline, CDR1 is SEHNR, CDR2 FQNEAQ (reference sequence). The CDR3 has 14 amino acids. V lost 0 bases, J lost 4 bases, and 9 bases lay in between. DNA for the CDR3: TGTGCCAGCAGCTTAGCGGCGACAGCCTATGGCTACACCTTC. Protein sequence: CASSLAATAYGYTF.

CDR3 loop: CASSFPYNSYGYTF. The CDR3 nucleotides read TGTGCCAGCAGCTTTCCCTATAACTCTTATGGCTACACCTTC. V and J are TRBV11-2 and TRBJ1-2; D not certain. This CDR3 has 14 amino acids. Trimming left V 3 bases short and J 5 bases short, with 13 bases between. The germline gives CDR1 SGHAT, CDR2 FQNNGV.

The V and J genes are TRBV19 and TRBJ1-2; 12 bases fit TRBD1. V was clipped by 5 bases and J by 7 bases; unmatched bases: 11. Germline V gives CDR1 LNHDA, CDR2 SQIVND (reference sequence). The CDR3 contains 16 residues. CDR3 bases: TGTGCCAGTAGTCCCCAGCCGGGACAGGGGGCGGCTGGCTACACCTTC. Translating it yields CASSPQPGQGAAGYTF.

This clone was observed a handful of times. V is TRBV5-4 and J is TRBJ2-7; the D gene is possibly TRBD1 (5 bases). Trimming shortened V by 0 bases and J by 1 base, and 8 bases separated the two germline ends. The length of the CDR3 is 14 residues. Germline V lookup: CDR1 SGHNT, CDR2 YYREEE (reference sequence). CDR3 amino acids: CASSLEGVSYEQYF. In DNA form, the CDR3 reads TGTGCCAGCAGCTTGGAAGGGGTATCCTACGAGCAGTACTTC.

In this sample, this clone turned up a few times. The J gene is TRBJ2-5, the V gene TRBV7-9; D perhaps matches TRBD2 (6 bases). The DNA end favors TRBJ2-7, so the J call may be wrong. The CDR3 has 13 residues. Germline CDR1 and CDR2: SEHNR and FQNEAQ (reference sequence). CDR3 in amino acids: CASSLGLDYEQYF. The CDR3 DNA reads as TGTGCCAGCAGCTTAGGACTAGACTACGAGCAGTACTTC.

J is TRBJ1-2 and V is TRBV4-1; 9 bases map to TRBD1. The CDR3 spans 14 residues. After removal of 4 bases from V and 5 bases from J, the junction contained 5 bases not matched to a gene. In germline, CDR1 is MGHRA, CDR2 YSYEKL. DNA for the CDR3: TGCGCCAGCAGCCGACGACAGGGGGGGTATGGCTACACCTTC. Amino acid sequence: CASSRRQGGYGYTF.

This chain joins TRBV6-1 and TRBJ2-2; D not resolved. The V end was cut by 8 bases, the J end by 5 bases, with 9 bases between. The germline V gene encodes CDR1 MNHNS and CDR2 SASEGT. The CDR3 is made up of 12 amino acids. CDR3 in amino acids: CASRWWTGELFF. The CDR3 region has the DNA TGTGCCAGCCGGTGGTGGACCGGGGAGCTGTTTTTT.

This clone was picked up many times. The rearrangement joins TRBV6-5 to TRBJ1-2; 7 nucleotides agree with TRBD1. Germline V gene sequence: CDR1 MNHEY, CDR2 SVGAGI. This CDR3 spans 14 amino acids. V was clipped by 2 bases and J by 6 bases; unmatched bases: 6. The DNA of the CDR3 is TGTGCCAGCAGTTACCGTCCCACAGGGGATGGCTACACCTTC. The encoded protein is CASSYRPTGDGYTF.

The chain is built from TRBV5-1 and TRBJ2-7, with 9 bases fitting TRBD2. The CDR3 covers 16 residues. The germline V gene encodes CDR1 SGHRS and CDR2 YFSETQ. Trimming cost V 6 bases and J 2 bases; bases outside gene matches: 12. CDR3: CASTRDASGTTYEQYF. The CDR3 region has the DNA TGCGCCAGCACCCGAGACGCTAGCGGGACCACCTACGAGCAGTACTTC.

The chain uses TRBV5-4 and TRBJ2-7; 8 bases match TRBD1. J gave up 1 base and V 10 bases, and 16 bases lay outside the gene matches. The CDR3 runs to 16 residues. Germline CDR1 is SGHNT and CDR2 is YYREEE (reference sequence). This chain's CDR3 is CAAGPQGTGGSYEQYF. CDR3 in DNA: TGTGCCGCCGGCCCCCAAGGAACAGGGGGGTCCTACGAGCAGTACTTC.

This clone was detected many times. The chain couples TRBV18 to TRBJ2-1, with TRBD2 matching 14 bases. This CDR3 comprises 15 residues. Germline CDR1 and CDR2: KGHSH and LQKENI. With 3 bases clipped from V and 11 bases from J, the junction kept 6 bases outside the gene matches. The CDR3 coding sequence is TGTGCCAGCTCACCGGGACTAGCGGGAGAGCCTCAGCAGTTCTTC. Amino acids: CASSPGLAGEPQQFF.

CDR3 in amino acids: CASSPTGSLQETQYF. The CDR3 DNA reads as TGCGCCAGCAGCCCGACCGGGAGCCTACAAGAGACCCAGTACTTC. This chain connects TRBV5-1 to TRBJ2-5, with D possibly being TRBD2 (6 bases). The CDR3 length is 15 residues. Germline V gives CDR1 SGHRS, CDR2 YFSETQ. V was shortened by 4 bases and J by 2 bases, with 15 bases between the two germline ends.